These T cell receptor beta chains were read from a single sample in a study of shared clonotypes between healthy human individuals. The data were produced by immunoSEQ multiplex PCR, yet TCRdb's version contains in-frame clones alone and is incomplete. Among millions of clones listed, more than 85% were seen once. Sequences were obtained from naive CD8+ T cells from PBMCs. The receptor set was obtained from a man younger than 30 in good health. Some clones in this sample may be carry-over from other donors' samples. The CDR3 runs from the conserved cysteine through the conserved F or W. The D gene is left open where the match is weak. Size tells how often a clone was seen (once, few, many) or the class of an expanded clone, and some rows leave it out.

v_call,clone_size,j_call,d_call,cdr3_nt,cdr3_aa
TRBV7-2,NA,TRBJ1-5,TRBD1,TGTGCCAGCAGCTTACAGGGGGCGCGCAATCAGCCCCAGCATTTT,CASSLQGARNQPQHF
TRBV6-5,NA,TRBJ2-1,TRBD2,TGTGCCAGCAGCCCCGGGGGAGCGGGAGGGGTTGAGCAGTTCTTC,CASSPGGAGGVEQFF
TRBV29-1,NA,TRBJ2-7,NA,TGCAGCGTTCGATCGAACTACGAGCAGTACTTC,CSVRSNYEQYF
TRBV7-8,NA,TRBJ2-7,TRBD2,TGTGCCAGCAGCTTTGGAACTAGCGGGATCTACGAGCAGTACTTC,CASSFGTSGIYEQYF
TRBV9,NA,TRBJ2-4,NA,TGTGCCAGCAGCTCCCGTGGGGGGCCAGACATTCAGTACTTC,CASSSRGGPDIQYF
TRBV19,NA,TRBJ2-7,NA,TGTGCCAGTAGTATAGATCGAGAGGGGGACTCCTACGAGCAGTACTTC,CASSIDREGDSYEQYF
TRBV6-6,NA,TRBJ2-7,TRBD1,TGTGCCAGCAGTTTTGCCCGGGACAGCTACGAGCAGTACTTC,CASSFARDSYEQYF
TRBV11-2,NA,TRBJ1-5,TRBD1,TGTGCCAGCAGCTTAAAAACAGGGGACCAGCCCCAGCATTTT,CASSLKTGDQPQHF
TRBV19,NA,TRBJ2-7,NA,TGTGCCAGTAGTATCGGAGGGACCGGTGCCTACGAGCAGTACTTC,CASSIGGTGAYEQYF
TRBV28,NA,TRBJ2-1,NA,TGTGCCAGCTGCCCCCACGGGGACTACAATGAGCAGTTCTTC,CASCPHGDYNEQFF
TRBV6-1,NA,TRBJ2-7,TRBD2,TGTGCCAGCCGCTCTAGCGGGAGTGACCACGAGCAGTACTTC,CASRSSGSDHEQYF
TRBV7-2,NA,TRBJ2-1,NA,TGTGCCAGACCGGACTTCTCCTACAATGAGCAGTTCTTC,CARPDFSYNEQFF
TRBV6-5,NA,TRBJ2-2,TRBD1,TGTGCCAGCAGTTACTCTGGGACAGGGCTCACCGGGGAGCTGTTTTTT,CASSYSGTGLTGELFF
TRBV6-5,NA,TRBJ1-5,TRBD1,TGTGCCAGCAGTTACCGGGAGGGGGCCCAGCCCCAGCATTTT,CASSYREGAQPQHF
TRBV2,NA,TRBJ2-7,NA,TGTGCCAGCAGTGCGTTGCTATCCTACGAGCAGTACTTC,CASSALLSYEQYF
TRBV27,few,TRBJ1-5,TRBD1,TGTGCCAGCAGTCCCTCACAGGGGGCTAGCAATCAGCCCCAGCATTTT,CASSPSQGASNQPQHF
TRBV19,NA,TRBJ2-7,TRBD1,TGTGCCAGTAGTACCTGGGGACAGGGAGACGAGCAGTACTTC,CASSTWGQGDEQYF
TRBV5-6,NA,TRBJ2-7,TRBD2,TGTGCCAGCACCCGGGGGCCGCTAACTAGCGGGGGATCCTACGAGCAGTACTTC,CASTRGPLTSGGSYEQYF
TRBV19,once,TRBJ1-1,NA,TGTGCCAGTAGTGGTTGGTCGGGGCGGTCAACGGAGGCTTTCTTT,CASSGWSGRSTEAFF
TRBV27,NA,TRBJ2-3,NA,TGTGCCAGCAGTTTACTCCAGAGCACAGATACGCAGTATTTT,CASSLLQSTDTQYF
TRBV7-8,NA,TRBJ2-1,TRBD1,TGTGCCAGCAGCTTAGCGCGAGGGGGCAATTACAATGAGCAGTTCTTC,CASSLARGGNYNEQFF
TRBV14,NA,TRBJ1-1,TRBD1,TGTGCCAGCAGCCAAAGGACAGGGCCTCATTCGAACACTGAAGCTTTCTTT,CASSQRTGPHSNTEAFF